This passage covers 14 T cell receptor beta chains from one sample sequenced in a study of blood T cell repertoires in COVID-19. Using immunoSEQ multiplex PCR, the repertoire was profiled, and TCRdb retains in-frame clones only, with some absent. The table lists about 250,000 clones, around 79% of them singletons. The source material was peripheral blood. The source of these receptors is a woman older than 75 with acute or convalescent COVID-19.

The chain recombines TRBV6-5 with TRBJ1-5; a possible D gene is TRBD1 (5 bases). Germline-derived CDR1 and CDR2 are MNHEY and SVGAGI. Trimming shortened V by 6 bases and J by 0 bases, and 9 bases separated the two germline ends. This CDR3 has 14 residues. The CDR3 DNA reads TGTGCCAGCAGCCAGGGATTTAGCAATCAGCCCCAGCATTTT. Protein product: CASSQGFSNQPQHF.

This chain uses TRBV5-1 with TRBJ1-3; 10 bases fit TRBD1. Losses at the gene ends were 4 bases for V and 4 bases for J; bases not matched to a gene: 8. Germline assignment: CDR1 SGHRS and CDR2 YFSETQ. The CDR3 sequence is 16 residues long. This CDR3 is CASSRQGATGGNTIYF. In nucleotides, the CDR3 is TGCGCCAGCAGCCGACAGGGGGCGACGGGAGGAAACACCATATATTTT.

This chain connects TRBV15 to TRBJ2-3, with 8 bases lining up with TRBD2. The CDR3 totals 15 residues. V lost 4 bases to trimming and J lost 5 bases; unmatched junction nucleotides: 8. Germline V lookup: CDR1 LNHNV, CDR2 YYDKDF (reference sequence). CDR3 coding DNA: TGTGCCACCAGCAAGTCCGGGGGGGCTATAGATACGCAGTATTTT. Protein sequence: CATSKSGGAIDTQYF. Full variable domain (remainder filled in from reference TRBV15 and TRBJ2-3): DAMVIQNPRYQVTQFGKPVTLSCSQTLNHNVMYWYQQKSSQAPKLLFHYYDKDFNNEADTPDNFQSRRPNTSFCFLDIRSPGLGDTAMYLCATSKSGGAIDTQYFGPGTRLTVL.

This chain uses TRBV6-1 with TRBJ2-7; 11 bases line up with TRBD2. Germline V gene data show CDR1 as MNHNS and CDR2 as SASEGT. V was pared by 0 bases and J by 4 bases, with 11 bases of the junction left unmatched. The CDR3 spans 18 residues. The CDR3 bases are TGTGCCAGCAGTGAAGCGGCTAGCGGGAGGAGGGGTAGATACGAGCAGTACTTC. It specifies CASSEAASGRRGRYEQYF.

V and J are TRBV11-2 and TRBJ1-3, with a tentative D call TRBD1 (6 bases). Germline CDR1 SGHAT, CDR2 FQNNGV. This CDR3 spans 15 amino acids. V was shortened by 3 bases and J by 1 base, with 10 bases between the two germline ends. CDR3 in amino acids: CASSLGQGSGNTIYF. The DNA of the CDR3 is TGTGCCAGCAGCTTGGGGCAGGGGTCTGGAAACACCATATATTTT. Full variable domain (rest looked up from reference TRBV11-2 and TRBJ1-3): EAGVAQSPRYKIIEKRQSVAFWCNPISGHATLYWYQQILGQGPKLLIQFQNNGVVDDSQLPKDRFSAERLKGVDSTLKIQPAKLEDSAVYLCASSLGQGSGNTIYFGEGSWLTVV.

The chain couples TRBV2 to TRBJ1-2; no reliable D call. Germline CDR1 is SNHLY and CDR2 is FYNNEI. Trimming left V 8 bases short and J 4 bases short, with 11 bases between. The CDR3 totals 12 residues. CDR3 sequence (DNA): TGTGCCAGCTCTTCAGGCCTCTATGGCTACACCTTC. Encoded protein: CASSSGLYGYTF.

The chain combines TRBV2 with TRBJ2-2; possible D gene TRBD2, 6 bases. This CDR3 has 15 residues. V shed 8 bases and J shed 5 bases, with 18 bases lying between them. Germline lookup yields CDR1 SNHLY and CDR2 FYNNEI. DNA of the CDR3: TGTGCCAGCTTCCGTGAGGGACGGGGGACCGGGGAGCTGTTTTTT. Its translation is CASFREGRGTGELFF.

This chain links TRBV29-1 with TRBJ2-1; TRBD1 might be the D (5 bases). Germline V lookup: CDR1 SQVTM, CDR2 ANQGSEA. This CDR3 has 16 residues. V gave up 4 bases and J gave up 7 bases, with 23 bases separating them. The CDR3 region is CSVADPLRGKRNEQFF. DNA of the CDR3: TGCAGCGTTGCCGACCCCCTAAGGGGTAAGAGGAATGAGCAGTTCTTC.

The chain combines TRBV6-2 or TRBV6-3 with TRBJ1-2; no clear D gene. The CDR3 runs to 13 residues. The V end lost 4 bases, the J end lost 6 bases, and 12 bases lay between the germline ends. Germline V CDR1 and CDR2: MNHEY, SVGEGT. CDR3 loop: CASSSTLLHGYTF. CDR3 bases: TGTGCCAGCAGTTCGACACTTTTGCATGGCTACACCTTC.

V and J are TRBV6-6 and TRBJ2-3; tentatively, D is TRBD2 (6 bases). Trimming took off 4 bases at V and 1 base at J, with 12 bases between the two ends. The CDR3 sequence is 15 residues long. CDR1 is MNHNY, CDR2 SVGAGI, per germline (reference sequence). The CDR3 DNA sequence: TGTGCCAGCAGTTTTGGCGGGGTGGGCACAGATACGCAGTATTTT. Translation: CASSFGGVGTDTQYF.

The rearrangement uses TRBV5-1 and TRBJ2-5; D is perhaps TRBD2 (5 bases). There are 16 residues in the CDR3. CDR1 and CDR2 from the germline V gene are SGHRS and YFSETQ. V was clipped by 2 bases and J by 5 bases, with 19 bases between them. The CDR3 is CASSLGYELPGETQYF. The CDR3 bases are TGCGCCAGCAGCTTAGGTTATGAGCTCCCGGGGGAGACCCAGTACTTC.

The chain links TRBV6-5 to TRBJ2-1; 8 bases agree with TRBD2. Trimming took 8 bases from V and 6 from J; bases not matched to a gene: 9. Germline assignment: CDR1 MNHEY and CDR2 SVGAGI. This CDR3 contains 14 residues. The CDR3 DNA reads TGTGCCAGCGTGACGGGGGGGCCGTCCAATGAGCAGTTCTTC. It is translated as CASVTGGPSNEQFF.

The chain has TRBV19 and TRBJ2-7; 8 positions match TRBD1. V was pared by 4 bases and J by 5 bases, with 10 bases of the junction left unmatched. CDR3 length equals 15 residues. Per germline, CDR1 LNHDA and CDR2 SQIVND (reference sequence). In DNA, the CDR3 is TGTGCCAGTAGTACACGACAGGGGTCTCGGGACGAGCAGTACTTC. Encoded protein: CASSTRQGSRDEQYF.

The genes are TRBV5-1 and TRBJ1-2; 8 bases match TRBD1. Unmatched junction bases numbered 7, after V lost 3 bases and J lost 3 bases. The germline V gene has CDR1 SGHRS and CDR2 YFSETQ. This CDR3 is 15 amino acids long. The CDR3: CASSSGSGGYYGYTF. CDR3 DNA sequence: TGCGCCAGCAGCTCCGGATCAGGGGGCTACTATGGCTACACCTTC.